This TCR beta chain was identified in a study of blood T cell repertoires in COVID-19 (dated by TCRdb to 2020 to 2021). General notes on the study: Samples from collaborators originated in the United States, Italy and Spain and spanned both the acute and convalescent phases of COVID-19. The repertoires were made available in a free public database intended to serve as a resource for research on the immune response to SARS-CoV-2. The dataset comprised deeply sampled blood TCRbeta repertoires from subjects exposed to, actively infected with, or recovered from COVID-19. Samples were obtained from the ongoing ImmuneRACE study (first 160 participants) and from 950 to 1,500 subjects provided by 6 global collaborators. HLA class I and class II types, where available, came from metadata supplied by the sample provider rather than from assay-based typing. The material from the prospective study consisted of cDNA or gDNA derived from T cells, B-cell-depleted T cells, or PBMCs. A de-identified subject ID, COVID-19 status, age in years and sex were almost always included in the sample metadata.

What the research found in general, with its limitations: How much clinical and demographic metadata was included differed by source and by participant, and the metadata was provided uncurated.

The immunoSEQ Assay, a bias-controlled multiplex PCR, was used to amplify TCRbeta CDR3 regions from genomic DNA. As for how the authors treated the data: The number of nucleated cells in each sample was estimated from the amplification of reference gene primers within the assay. To quantify the absolute abundance of each unique TCRbeta CDR3 rearrangement, sequence reads were collapsed and filtered. For each sample, productive Simpson clonality was calculated by taking the square root of Simpson's diversity index across productive rearrangements. In its TCRdb copy, this immuneACCESS table keeps in-frame sequences only and misses some clones. Where compared with another copy, unresolved V genes explain less than half of these, and the others have no known cause. From that table come the V and J calls and clone size; the DNA was used to work out D and trimming. This sample holds about 170,000 clones; 80% to 85% were observed only once. Roughly 11% of the sample lies in the top ten.

From the germline V gene (reference sequence), CDR1 is LGHDT and CDR2 is YNNKEL. Taken from cysteine to phenylalanine, the CDR3 has 14 residues. Just CDR3 DNA is preserved here, 42 bases in frame from base 1. V was cut back by 1 base and J by 0 bases, leaving a gap of 6 bases between them. Whole blood was collected in K2EDTA tubes by collaborating institutions according to the institutions' own protocols. For TCRbeta analysis, collaborators shipped samples in one of three forms: frozen whole blood, isolated PBMCs, or DNA extracted from either of those sample types. In the case of this clone: The antigen it binds to is not known. Base qualities are not recorded, but no much larger clone differs from it by a single base.

The sequence was obtained from a man between 65 and 80 years old with active or convalescent COVID-19. The chain links TRBV3-1 (or the pseudogene TRBV3-2) with TRBJ1-1, with the D gene not clear enough to name. The sample was peripheral blood. The nucleotide sequence reads as follows: TGTGCCAGCAGCCAAGCCGGTGTGAACACTGAAGCTTTCTTT. Translated, this gives CASSQAGVNTEAFF.